The 12 T cell receptor beta chains below come from one sample, sequenced in a study of sequential checkpoint blockade in melanoma. The treatment was: randomized to nivolumab then ipilimumab (arm A) or the reverse (arm B). TCRdb's copy holds only in-frame clones and misses some; the assay was immunoSEQ multiplex PCR. The table includes about 13,000 clones, 25% to 35% detected once. The specimen was tumor tissue (inferred from file names), collected from a patient given nivolumab and ipilimumab in sequence. Source of these receptors: a human donor with melanoma.

This sequence joins TRBV5-1 and TRBJ2-3, with 11 bases matching TRBD2. The V and J ends lost 6 bases and 4 bases, in that order; junction bases with no gene match: 4. The CDR3 covers 14 residues. Germline V gene lookup returns CDR1 SGHRS and CDR2 YFSETQ. The CDR3 sequence: CASNSGRAADTQYF. Written as DNA, the CDR3 is TGCGCCAGCAATAGCGGGAGGGCGGCAGATACGCAGTATTTT.

The table lists this clone with a count of one. This chain's CDR3 is CASSPSPSSYEQYF. The CDR3 region has the DNA TGTGCCAGTAGCCCGTCCCCCTCGAGCTACGAGCAGTACTTC. The chain is built from TRBV19 and TRBJ2-7; unclear D gene. With 6 bases removed from V and 3 bases from J, the gap between germline ends came to 15 bases. Germline V lookup: CDR1 LNHDA, CDR2 SQIVND (reference sequence). This CDR3 has 14 residues.

V is TRBV18 and J is TRBJ2-7; D is tentatively TRBD1 or TRBD2 (5 bases each). This CDR3 is 14 amino acids long. Germline CDR1 KGHSH, CDR2 LQKENI. V dropped 3 bases and J dropped 1 base, with 10 bases sitting between them. CDR3 coding DNA: TGTGCCAGCTCACCCGGGACGTATTCCTACGAGCAGTACTTC. Translating gives CASSPGTYSYEQYF. Filled out from reference TRBV18 and TRBJ2-7, the complete variable domain reads NAGVMQNPRHLVRRRGQEARLRCSPMKGHSHVYWYRQLPEEGLKFMVYLQKENIIDESGMPKERFSAEFPKEGPSILRIQQVVRGDSAAYFCASSPGTYSYEQYFGPGTRLTVT.

The rearrangement uses TRBV6-8 and TRBJ2-2; a possible D gene is TRBD1 (5 bases). Germline CDR1 is MNHGY and CDR2 is SAAAGT. The CDR3 extends over 15 amino acids. V was pared by 0 bases and J by 3 bases, with 8 bases between. CDR3 nucleotides: TGTGCCAGCAGTTACTCACCCAGGGACACCGGGGAGCTGTTTTTT. This codes for CASSYSPRDTGELFF.

V usage is TRBV12-5 and J usage is TRBJ2-3; TRBD1 is a possible D gene (7 bases). Trimming stripped 5 bases from V and 14 bases from J, with 20 bases between. CDR1 is LGHNT and CDR2 is FRNRAP in the germline V gene. There are 13 residues in the CDR3. CDR3 sequence: CASGHIQGCGTYF. The CDR3 nucleotides are TGTGCTAGTGGTCACATACAGGGGTGCGGGACGTATTTT.

A few counts support this clone. The chain joins TRBV6-8 to TRBJ1-2; tentatively, D is TRBD1 (6 bases). The CDR3 spans 13 residues. Trimming pared 8 bases from V and 1 base from J, leaving 11 bases between. Germline V gene lookup returns CDR1 MNHGY and CDR2 SAAAGT. The CDR3 nucleotides read TGTGCCAGCGGGACAATTCTTAACTATGGCTACACCTTC. This gives the protein CASGTILNYGYTF.

This clone was picked up a small number of times. This chain links TRBV28 with TRBJ2-7; D is possibly TRBD1 (6 bases). CDR1 is MDHEN and CDR2 is SYDVKM in the germline V gene. V was pared by 7 bases and J by 5 bases, with 18 bases between. CDR3 length equals 14 residues. The CDR3 loop is CASKLELQGHEQYF. In DNA form, the CDR3 reads TGTGCCAGCAAACTAGAATTACAGGGCCACGAGCAGTACTTC.

This clone was seen a handful of times. The chain couples TRBV6-1 to TRBJ1-2, with 7 bases that match TRBD1. Germline CDR1 and CDR2: MNHNS and SASEGT. The V segment lost 1 base and the J segment 4 bases; nucleotides outside the gene matches: 3. This CDR3 comprises 14 residues. The CDR3 nucleotides are TGTGCCAGCAGTGAAGGGCAGGGGGGCTATGGCTACACCTTC. Translating it yields CASSEGQGGYGYTF.

The chain joins TRBV18 to TRBJ2-1, with 11 bases lining up with TRBD2. Unmatched junction bases numbered 8, after V lost 2 bases and J lost 8 bases. The CDR3 covers 16 residues. From germline, CDR1 is KGHSH and CDR2 LQKENI. The CDR3 protein is CASSPTAGLAGDEQFF. CDR3 coding DNA: TGTGCCAGCTCACCAACTGCCGGACTAGCGGGCGATGAGCAGTTCTTC.

This chain connects TRBV28 to TRBJ1-5, with D uncertain. The ends were cut back, 2 bases at V and 7 bases at J, with 15 bases in the middle. CDR3 length equals 15 residues. Germline V lookup: CDR1 MDHEN, CDR2 SYDVKM. The CDR3 DNA reads as TGTGCCAGCAGTTTAGTCGGGGAGGTATGGCAGCCCCAGCATTTT. Translated, it gives CASSLVGEVWQPQHF.

J is TRBJ2-1 and V is TRBV19; TRBD2 aligns across 10 bases. Trimming took 5 bases from V and 4 from J; bases not matched to a gene: 5. From germline, CDR1 is LNHDA and CDR2 SQIVND (reference sequence). The CDR3 loop spans 15 amino acids. The DNA of the CDR3 is TGTGCCAGTAGTGCAACTAGCGGGACTTACAATGAGCAGTTCTTC. This encodes CASSATSGTYNEQFF.

The chain links TRBV11-3 to TRBJ2-1, with 7 bases matching TRBD2. Germline V gene lookup returns CDR1 SGHNT and CDR2 YENEEA. The CDR3 spans 14 residues. V gave up 2 bases and J gave up 10 bases; unmatched junction bases: 8. The CDR3 loop is CASSLLADAQEQFF. CDR3 sequence (DNA): TGTGCCAGCAGCTTACTAGCGGATGCCCAGGAGCAGTTCTTC.